Shown below are 2 T cell receptor beta chains from a single sample sequenced in a study of blood T cell repertoires in COVID-19. Data came from immunoSEQ multiplex PCR; TCRdb stores just in-frame clones and leaves some out. In the table there are 40,000 to 50,000 clones, roughly nine tenths of which are singletons. The sample comprised peripheral blood. The receptors derive from a human donor in a cohort sampled during active COVID-19.

This rearrangement joins TRBV5-3 to TRBJ2-6; D perhaps matches TRBD2 (5 bases). TRBV5-3 is an ORF for which the function is uncertain. The CDR3 has 17 amino acids. V lost 4 bases, J lost 1 base, and 15 bases lay in between. The CDR3 spells CARSPWEIPSGANVLTF. CDR3 DNA sequence: TGTGCCAGAAGCCCCTGGGAGATCCCGTCTGGGGCCAACGTCCTGACTTTC.

The chain employs TRBV11-3 and TRBJ1-1, with D perhaps matching TRBD1 (5 bases). V lost 5 bases and J lost 2, with 15 bases in between. The CDR3 totals 15 residues. The V gene's germline CDR1 is SGHNT and CDR2 YENEEA. CDR3 protein: CASSRGGGVNTEAFF. The CDR3 region has the DNA TGTGCCAGCAGCCGTGGCGGAGGGGTAAACACTGAAGCTTTCTTT.